One sample yielded the 19 T cell receptor beta chains listed below, sequenced in a study of blood T cell repertoires in COVID-19. Method: immunoSEQ multiplex PCR; TCRdb's copy keeps in-frame clones and lacks some. The sample holds fewer than 200,000 clones, 88% seen once. The source material was PBMCs or T cells enriched from blood (not recorded which). The origin of the receptors is a woman between 18 and 29 years old who had recovered from COVID-19.

The chain couples TRBV30 to TRBJ2-5; 8 bases map to TRBD1. Germline lookup yields CDR1 GTSNPN and CDR2 SVGIG (reference sequence). J gave up 5 bases and V 5 bases, and 7 bases lay outside the gene matches. The length of the CDR3 is 13 residues. CDR3 sequence reads: CAWDDRGRETQYF. The CDR3 DNA follows: TGTGCCTGGGATGACAGGGGACGGGAGACCCAGTACTTC.

The chain employs TRBV19 and TRBJ1-1; D possibly corresponds to TRBD1 (6 bases). The CDR3 runs to 14 residues. Trimming pared 6 bases from V and 0 bases from J, leaving 11 bases between. Germline CDR1 and CDR2: LNHDA and SQIVND (reference sequence). The CDR3 loop reads CASSQDRLNTEAFF. The CDR3 region has the DNA TGTGCCAGTAGCCAGGACAGATTGAACACTGAAGCTTTCTTT.

This rearrangement joins TRBV16 to TRBJ1-3; D unclear. Germline loops: CDR1 KGHSY, CDR2 FQNENV. Trimming shortened V by 0 bases and J by 0 bases, and 9 bases separated the two germline ends. The CDR3 consists of 16 residues. The CDR3 coding sequence is TGTGCCAGCAGCCAATCCCCATTTTCCTCTGGAAACACCATATATTTT. This translates into CASSQSPFSSGNTIYF. Full variable domain (remainder filled in from reference TRBV16 and TRBJ1-3): GEEVAQTPKHLVRGEGQKAKLYCAPIKGHSYVFWYQQVLKNEFKFLISFQNENVFDETGMPKERFSAKCLPNSPCSLEIQATKLEDSAVYFCASSQSPFSSGNTIYFGEGSWLTVV.

This clone was picked up one time. V gene TRBV7-9 combines with J gene TRBJ2-2; TRBD1 matches at 7 bases. V lost 3 bases and J lost 0; bases outside the gene matches: 4. Germline CDR1 SEHNR, CDR2 FQNEAQ (reference sequence). The CDR3 runs to 16 residues. CDR3 nucleotides: TGTGCCAGCAGCTTGGGACAGACAACGAACACCGGGGAGCTGTTTTTT. Protein: CASSLGQTTNTGELFF.

The chain uses TRBV7-9 and TRBJ2-3; weak D call: TRBD2 (6 bases). The V and J ends lost 0 bases and 3 bases respectively, with 13 bases between them. CDR3 length: 16 amino acids. CDR1 SEHNR and CDR2 FQNEAQ come from the germline V gene (reference sequence). The CDR3 bases are TGTGCCAGCAGCTTAGCGACGGGCGGGGAAACAGATACGCAGTATTTT. This gives the protein CASSLATGGETDTQYF.

The rearrangement links TRBV7-9 to TRBJ1-2; D is possibly TRBD1 (6 bases). This CDR3 has 18 residues. V lost 5 bases to trimming and J lost 0 bases, with 22 bases between them. From germline, CDR1 is SEHNR and CDR2 FQNEAQ (reference sequence). DNA of the CDR3: TGTGCCAGCAGCCAGCAGGGACACGAAGTGACTACTAACTATGGCTACACCTTC. It specifies CASSQQGHEVTTNYGYTF.

Remarks on this clone: The CDR3 does not end in the conserved phenylalanine or tryptophan, so this is likely a read error. Because the CDR3's place on the DNA is in doubt, the DNA is left out and the CDR3 is given as listed by TCRdb. The J gene is TRBJ2-3, the V gene TRBV29-1; no check of the table's D call, TRBD1, against the DNA was made. Germline V CDR1 and CDR2: SQVTM, ANQGSEA. The CDR3 numbers 14 amino acids, ends counted. This CDR3 reads CSVDLEAGQGILAI.

The chain employs TRBV27 and TRBJ1-5, with a possible D match to TRBD1 (5 bases). CDR1 is MNHEY and CDR2 is SMNVEV in the germline V gene (reference sequence). V shed 6 bases and J shed 6 bases, with 12 bases lying between them. The CDR3 runs to 13 residues. CDR3 nucleotides: TGTGCCAGCAGCTTAACAGGAAGTCAGCCCCAGCATTTT. Its protein is CASSLTGSQPQHF.

This rearrangement joins TRBV7-2 to TRBJ2-1; 9 positions agree with TRBD2. This CDR3 region has 16 residues. Germline CDR1 reads SGHTA; CDR2 reads FQGNSA. V dropped 6 bases and J dropped 5; count of bases not matched to a gene: 11. Written as DNA, the CDR3 is TGTGCCAGCAGGAGTCCTGGCGGGAGGGACCACAATGAGCAGTTCTTC. Translated, it gives CASRSPGGRDHNEQFF. The variable domain in full, completed from reference TRBV7-2 and TRBJ2-1, reads GAGVSQSPSNKVTEKGKDVELRCDPISGHTALYWYRQSLGQGLEFLIYFQGNSAPDKSGLPSDRFSAERTGGSVSTLTIQRTQQEDSAVYLCASRSPGGRDHNEQFFGPGTRLTVL.

In this sample, this clone turned up a few times. V usage is TRBV5-6 and J usage is TRBJ2-1; 9 bases match TRBD2. CDR3 length equals 13 residues. Trimming took 3 bases from V and 13 from J; bases not matched to a gene: 8. Germline V lookup: CDR1 SGHDT, CDR2 YYEEEE. The CDR3 loop reads CASSSGTSPLQFF. The CDR3 DNA reads as TGTGCCAGCAGCTCCGGGACTAGCCCATTACAGTTCTTC.

V is TRBV5-4 and J is TRBJ2-5; the D is unclear. Per germline, CDR1 SGHNT and CDR2 YYREEE (reference sequence). This CDR3 contains 15 residues. V was pared by 0 bases and J by 5 bases, with 14 bases between. CDR3 DNA: TGTGCCAGCAGCTTGGGATCGGCGGAGTGGGAGACCCAGTACTTC. Its translation is CASSLGSAEWETQYF.

The chain has TRBV27 and TRBJ2-5; perhaps TRBD2 as D (5 bases). The CDR3 is 16 residues long. CDR1 and CDR2 (germline): MNHEY, SMNVEV (reference sequence). V lost 0 bases and J 5 bases, leaving 16 bases between the germline ends. The CDR3 sequence is CASSLSMRELWETQYF. The CDR3 DNA reads TGTGCCAGCAGTTTATCGATGAGGGAGTTGTGGGAGACCCAGTACTTC.

This clone showed up just a few times. V and J are TRBV29-1 and TRBJ2-5; D might be TRBD2 (7 bases). This CDR3 contains 14 residues. Trimming took 7 bases from V and 4 from J, leaving 19 bases between them. Germline CDR1 SQVTM, CDR2 ANQGSEA. CDR3 sequence reads: CSAPGGQDRETQYF. The CDR3 DNA reads as TGCAGCGCCCCGGGGGGACAAGACCGAGAGACCCAGTACTTC. The full variable domain, completed using reference TRBV29-1 and TRBJ2-5, is SAVISQKPSRDICQRGTSLTIQCQVDSQVTMMFWYRQQPGQSLTLIATANQGSEATYESGFVIDKFPISRPNLTFSTLTVSNMSPEDSSIYLCSAPGGQDRETQYFGPGTRLLVL.

V is TRBV7-2 and J is TRBJ1-6; weak D call: TRBD1 (5 bases). Per the germline V gene, CDR1 is SGHTA and CDR2 is FQGNSA. This CDR3 spans 14 amino acids. V gave up 7 bases and J gave up 7 bases, with 14 bases separating them. The CDR3 reads CASKWGDINSPLHF. The CDR3, as DNA: TGTGCCAGCAAATGGGGGGATATCAATTCACCCCTCCACTTT.

This sequence joins TRBV3-1 (or the pseudogene TRBV3-2) and TRBJ2-1; no firm D call. Trimming pared 0 bases from V and 9 bases from J, leaving 12 bases between. This CDR3 has 14 amino acids. Germline V lookup: CDR1 LGHDT, CDR2 YNNKEL (reference sequence). The CDR3 loop is CASSQDRARVEQFF. CDR3 bases: TGTGCCAGCAGCCAAGATCGAGCTCGGGTTGAGCAGTTCTTC.

The chain links TRBV2 to TRBJ2-3; TRBD1 agrees at 8 bases. The trim removed 4 bases at V and 2 bases at J, leaving 2 bases unmatched. The CDR3 contains 14 residues. Germline-derived CDR1 and CDR2 are SNHLY and FYNNEI. The CDR3 here is CASSGQGLTDTQYF. In DNA, the CDR3 is TGTGCCAGCAGTGGACAGGGGCTCACAGATACGCAGTATTTT.

The chain has TRBV7-3 and TRBJ2-1; 7 positions match TRBD2. V shed 4 bases and J 4 bases; nucleotides not matched to a gene: 10. The CDR3 contains 16 residues. Per germline, CDR1 SGHTA and CDR2 FQGTGA. The CDR3 DNA follows: TGTGCCAGCAGCTGGGGATGGCGGGAGCCGTACAATGAGCAGTTCTTC. Translated: CASSWGWREPYNEQFF.

This clone was seen a handful of times. The V gene is TRBV10-3, the J gene TRBJ1-2, with TRBD1 matching 8 bases. V shed 5 bases, J shed 6 bases, and the junction held 2 bases outside the gene matches. Germline-derived CDR1 and CDR2 are ENHRY and SYGVKD. The CDR3 spans 12 residues. The DNA for the CDR3 is TGTGCCATCAGTCTGGACAGGGATGGCTACACCTTC. Protein product: CAISLDRDGYTF.

V gene TRBV10-3 combines with J gene TRBJ1-1, with 9 bases matching TRBD1. This CDR3 comprises 15 residues. V shed 3 bases and J 3 bases; nucleotides not matched to a gene: 5. CDR1 and CDR2 from the germline V gene are ENHRY and SYGVKD. CDR3 DNA sequence: TGTGCCATCAGTGATCAGGGACAGGGTTACACTGAAGCTTTCTTT. Translation: CAISDQGQGYTEAFF.